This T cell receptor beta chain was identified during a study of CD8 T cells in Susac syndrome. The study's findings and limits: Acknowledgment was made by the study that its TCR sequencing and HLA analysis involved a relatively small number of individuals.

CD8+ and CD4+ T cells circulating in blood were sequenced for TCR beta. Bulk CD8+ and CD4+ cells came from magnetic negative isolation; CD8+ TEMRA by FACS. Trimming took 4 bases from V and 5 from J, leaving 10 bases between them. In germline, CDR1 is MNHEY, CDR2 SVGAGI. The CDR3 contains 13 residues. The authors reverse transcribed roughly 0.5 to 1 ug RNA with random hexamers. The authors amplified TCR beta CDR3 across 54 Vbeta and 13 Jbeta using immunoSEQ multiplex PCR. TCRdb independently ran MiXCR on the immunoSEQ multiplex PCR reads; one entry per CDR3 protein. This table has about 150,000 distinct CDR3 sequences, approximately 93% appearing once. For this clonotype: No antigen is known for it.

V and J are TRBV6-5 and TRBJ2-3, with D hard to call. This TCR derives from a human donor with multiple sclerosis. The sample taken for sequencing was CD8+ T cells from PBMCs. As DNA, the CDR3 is TGTGCCAGCAGTTCCGCAATGCGAGATACGCAGTATTTT. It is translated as CASSSAMRDTQYF.